The clone carrying this TCR beta chain is a singleton in its sample. Its antigen is undetermined. It was RNA transcripts that yielded the amplified TCR beta CDR3 regions. TCR CDR3 underwent first-round RT-PCR with the HTBI primer set. Via MiXCR, TCRdb re-called the multiplex PCR reads, giving one row per CDR3 protein. The sample includes about 260,000 distinct CDR3 sequences, 22% of them seen just once. Germline CDR1 is MDHEN and CDR2 is SYDVKM. CDR3 length: 14 amino acids. Trimming removed 7 bases from V and 3 bases from J, with 15 bases in between. This entry is derived from a study of T cells in Graves' hyperthyroidism and ophthalmopathy. Study-level findings and limits: Clonotypes that were expanded in thyroid above 0.001 mostly appeared in blood too. The model predicted ophthalmopathy a median roughly six months before onset.

This rearrangement joins TRBV28 to TRBJ1-1; D might be TRBD1 (5 bases). Material for sequencing was blood. The clonotype comes from a man aged 25-45 years with Graves' ophthalmopathy. In DNA form, the CDR3 reads TGTGCCAGCACCGCCCAGGGTTCGGACACTGAAGCTTTCTTT. Translated: CASTAQGSDTEAFF.